This TCR beta chain derives from a study of blood T cell repertoires in COVID-19. Study-wide context: PBMCs, B-cell-depleted T cells, or T cells provided the cDNA or gDNA that made up the material.

The CDR3 spans 13 residues. In germline, CDR1 is MGHDK, CDR2 SYGVNS. The germline V and J ends were trimmed by 6 bases and 6 bases, with 13 bases remaining between them. Per the authors' pipeline: By means of reference gene primer amplification, nucleated cell counts were estimated. Method: immunoSEQ multiplex PCR; TCRdb's copy keeps in-frame clones and lacks some. Clone size and V and J calls were adopted from that table, with D and trimming inferred from the DNA. Among fewer than 200,000 clones listed, 81% were seen once. Sequencing was done on a sample of PBMCs or T cells enriched from blood (not recorded which). This sequence joins TRBV25-1 and TRBJ2-3; weak D call: TRBD2 (5 bases). This TCR came from a woman aged 35 to 49 with acute COVID-19. The CDR3 sequence: CASREDNGDTQYF. The CDR3 region has the DNA TGTGCCAGCAGGGAGGATAACGGGGATACGCAGTATTTT.